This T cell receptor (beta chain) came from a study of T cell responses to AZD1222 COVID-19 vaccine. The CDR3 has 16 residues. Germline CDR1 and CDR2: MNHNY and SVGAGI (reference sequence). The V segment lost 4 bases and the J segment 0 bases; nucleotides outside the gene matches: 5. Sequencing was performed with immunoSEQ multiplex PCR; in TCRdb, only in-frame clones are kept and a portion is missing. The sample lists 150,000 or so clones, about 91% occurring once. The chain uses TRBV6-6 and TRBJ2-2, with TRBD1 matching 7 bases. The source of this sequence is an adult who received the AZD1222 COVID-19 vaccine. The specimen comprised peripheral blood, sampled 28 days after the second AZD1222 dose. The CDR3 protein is CASSLGQLANTGELFF. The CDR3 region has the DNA TGTGCCAGCAGTTTGGGACAGCTTGCGAACACCGGGGAGCTGTTTTTT.